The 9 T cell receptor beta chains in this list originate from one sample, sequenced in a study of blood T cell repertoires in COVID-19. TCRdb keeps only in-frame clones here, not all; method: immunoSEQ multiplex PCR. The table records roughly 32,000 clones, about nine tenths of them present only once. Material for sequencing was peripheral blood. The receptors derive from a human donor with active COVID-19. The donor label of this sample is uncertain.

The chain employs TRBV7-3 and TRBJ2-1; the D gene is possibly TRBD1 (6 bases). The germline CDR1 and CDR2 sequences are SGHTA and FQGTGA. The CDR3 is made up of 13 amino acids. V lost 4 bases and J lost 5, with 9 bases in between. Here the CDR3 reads CASSSDRDNEQFF. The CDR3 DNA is TGTGCCAGCAGCTCGGACAGAGACAATGAGCAGTTCTTC.

The CDR3, as DNA: TGTGCCAGCAGTTACGGGAGGGGAGGCGGAAACACCATATATTTT. This sequence encodes CASSYGRGGGNTIYF. The chain joins TRBV6-5 to TRBJ1-3; D might be TRBD1 (5 bases). Looked up from germline, CDR1 is MNHEY and CDR2 is SVGAGI. V was pared by 2 bases and J by 4 bases, with 12 bases between. The CDR3 is 15 residues long.

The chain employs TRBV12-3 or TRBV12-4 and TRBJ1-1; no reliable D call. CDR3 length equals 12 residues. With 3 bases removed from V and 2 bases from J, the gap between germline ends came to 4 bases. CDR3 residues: CASSLGNTEAFF. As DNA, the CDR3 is TGTGCCAGCAGTTTGGGCAACACTGAAGCTTTCTTT.

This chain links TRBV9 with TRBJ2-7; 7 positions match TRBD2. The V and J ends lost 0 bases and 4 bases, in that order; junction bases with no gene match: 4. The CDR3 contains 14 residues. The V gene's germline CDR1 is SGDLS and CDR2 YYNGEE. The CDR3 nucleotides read TGTGCCAGCAGCGTAGGCGGGAGTGTTTACGAGCAGTACTTC. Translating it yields CASSVGGSVYEQYF.

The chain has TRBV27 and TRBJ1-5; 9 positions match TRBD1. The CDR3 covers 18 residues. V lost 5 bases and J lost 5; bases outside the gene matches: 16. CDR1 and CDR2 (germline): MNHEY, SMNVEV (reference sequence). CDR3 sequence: CASSPHIGTGSTYQPQHF. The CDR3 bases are TGTGCCAGCAGTCCTCATATCGGGACAGGGTCTACCTATCAGCCCCAGCATTTT.

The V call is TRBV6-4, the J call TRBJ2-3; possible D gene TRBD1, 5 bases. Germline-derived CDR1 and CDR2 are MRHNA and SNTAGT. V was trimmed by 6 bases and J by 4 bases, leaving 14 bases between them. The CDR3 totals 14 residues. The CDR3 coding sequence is TGTGCCAGCAGAGAGGAACAAGGGGCAGATACGCAGTATTTT. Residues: CASREEQGADTQYF.

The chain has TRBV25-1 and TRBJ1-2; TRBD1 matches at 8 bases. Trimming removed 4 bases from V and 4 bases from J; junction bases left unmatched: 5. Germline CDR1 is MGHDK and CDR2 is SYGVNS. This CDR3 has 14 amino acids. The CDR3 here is CASSGGQGPYGYTF. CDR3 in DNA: TGTGCCAGCAGTGGTGGACAGGGACCCTATGGCTACACCTTC.

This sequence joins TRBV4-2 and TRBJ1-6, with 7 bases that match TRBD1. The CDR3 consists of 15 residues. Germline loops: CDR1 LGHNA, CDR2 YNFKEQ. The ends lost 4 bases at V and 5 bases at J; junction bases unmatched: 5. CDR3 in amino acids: CASSPWGQNNSPLHF. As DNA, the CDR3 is TGTGCCAGCAGCCCCTGGGGACAGAATAATTCACCCCTCCACTTT.

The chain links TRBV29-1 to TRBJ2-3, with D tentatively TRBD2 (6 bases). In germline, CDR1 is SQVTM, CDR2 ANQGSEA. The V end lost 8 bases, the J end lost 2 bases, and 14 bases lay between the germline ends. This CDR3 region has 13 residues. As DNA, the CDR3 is TGCAGCCTCGGGGGACCCCCCACAGATACGCAGTATTTT. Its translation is CSLGGPPTDTQYF.